The count of the clone carrying this T cell receptor (beta chain) is one. The data originate from a study of control samples from healthy donors and cancer patients. Germline V gene lookup returns CDR1 MNHEY and CDR2 SVGAGI. CDR3 length: 15 amino acids. Trimming removed 4 bases at V and 3 bases at J, with 13 bases between. This table comes from immunoSEQ multiplex PCR, and its TCRdb copy is limited to in-frame clones, with some not included. The sample holds approximately 150,000 clones, about 91% seen once. The chain combines TRBV6-5 with TRBJ2-1; D is unresolved. The sample taken for sequencing was blood. This receptor was identified in a man younger than 40 in good health. CDR3 nucleotide sequence: TGTGCCAGCAGTTTCTACAGATTGCACTACAATGAGCAGTTCTTC. Translation: CASSFYRLHYNEQFF.